The rows below give T cell receptor beta chains drawn from one sample of a study of T cells in Graves' hyperthyroidism and ophthalmopathy. TCRdb fed the multiplex PCR reads into MiXCR, producing one record per CDR3 protein. The sample lists 700,000 or so distinct CDR3 sequences, more than 12% occurring once. The material sequenced was blood. These receptors all come from a woman between 50 and 59 years old with Graves' ophthalmopathy. CDR3s include the opening cysteine and the closing phenylalanine or tryptophan.

j_call v_call cdr3_aa
TRBJ2-2 TRBV7-3 CASGTRAGANTGELFF
TRBJ2-3 TRBV3-1 CASSQDWGPDTQYF
TRBJ2-5 TRBV7-2 CASSLWEALQETQYF
TRBJ1-1 TRBV7-3 CASSEPGQGEAFF
TRBJ2-3 TRBV10-3 CAISEGRTSTDTQYF
TRBJ2-3 TRBV24-1 CAIQTDLSTDTQYF
TRBJ2-5 TRBV29-1 CSVEVGASGSIQETQYF
TRBJ2-7 TRBV20-1 CSARPHPGPAVGQYF
TRBJ2-2 TRBV7-9 CAREDTGELFF
TRBJ2-2 TRBV4-2 CASSQDLVAGELFF
TRBJ2-5 TRBV5-1 CASTPAWSPQETQYF
TRBJ2-1 TRBV7-9 CASSSGTSGRYNEQFF
TRBJ2-1 TRBV7-9 CASSSTPEQFF
TRBJ1-1 TRBV28 CASSLSGTGGFEAFF
TRBJ2-1 TRBV7-3 CASSLRGREWGFYNEQFF
TRBJ1-4 TRBV7-9 CASRPNFPNSKATNEKLFF
TRBJ1-6 TRBV11-2 CASSLVPQGTSPLHF